This record concerns one T cell receptor (beta chain) sequence. Antigen specificity is unknown. The data stem from a study of PD-L1 blockade in urothelial cancer. Study context: The number of prior chemotherapy regimens per patient was 0 to 3.

Findings and limits, study-wide: Blood clones associated with the tumor expanded more at 3 weeks in durable-benefit patients.

Using immunoSEQ multiplex PCR, the repertoire was profiled, and TCRdb retains in-frame clones only, with some absent. The repertoire holds 25,000 to 35,000 clones, with about four fifths as singletons. V dropped 7 bases and J dropped 2 bases, with 12 bases sitting between them. The CDR3 length is 13 residues. Germline CDR1 SGHTA, CDR2 FQGNSA. Documented time point: peripheral blood 6 weeks after treatment start. A total of 1 to 8 samples per patient were collected pretreatment and on-treatment. The sequencing here drew on PBMCs, taken around atezolizumab (anti-PD-L1) treatment. The chain employs TRBV7-2 and TRBJ2-7, with D tentatively TRBD1 (5 bases). This TCR came from a man aged 70 or older with urothelial cancer. The DNA for the CDR3 is TGTGCCAGCACCCGACAGCTCACCTACGAGCAGTACTTC. Its protein product is CASTRQLTYEQYF.